This TCR beta chain emerged from a study of CD8+CD57+ T cells in acquired aplastic anemia. Study at large: Sorting CD4+ and CD8+ cells gave DNA averaging around 3 ug. Roughly 10.8 million reads were obtained on average for healthy donor CD4+ cells. Study outcomes and limitations: Sharing between patients and controls was observed for over 25 CD8+ CDR3 sequences. Patients versus controls showed no significant CD8+ Simpson's diversity difference.

Notes on this clonotype: The antigen remains unidentified.

Profiling that covered TCR beta VDJ and CDR3 relied on genomic DNA as its template. TCRdb independently ran MiXCR on the reads; one entry per CDR3 protein. The data show a few hundred thousand distinct CDR3 sequences, roughly 57% seen once. Looked up from germline, CDR1 is LNHDA and CDR2 is SQIVND (reference sequence). Trimming left V 3 bases short and J 6 bases short, with 12 bases between. The CDR3 totals 14 residues. The chain has TRBV19 and TRBJ1-5; D is uncertain. The clonotype was recovered from a human donor in good health. The sample consisted of sorted CD4+, CD8+, or CD8+CD57+ T cells (not recorded which) from PBMCs. As DNA, the CDR3 is TGTGCCAGTAGTATCGTCATTTCTGGTCAGCCCCAGCATTTT. Residues: CASSIVISGQPQHF. Full variable domain (remainder filled in from reference TRBV19 and TRBJ1-5): DGGITQSPKYLFRKEGQNVTLSCEQNLNHDAMYWYRQDPGQGLRLIYYSQIVNDFQKGDIAEGYSVSREKKESFPLTVTSAQKNPTAFYLCASSIVISGQPQHFGDGTRLSIL.